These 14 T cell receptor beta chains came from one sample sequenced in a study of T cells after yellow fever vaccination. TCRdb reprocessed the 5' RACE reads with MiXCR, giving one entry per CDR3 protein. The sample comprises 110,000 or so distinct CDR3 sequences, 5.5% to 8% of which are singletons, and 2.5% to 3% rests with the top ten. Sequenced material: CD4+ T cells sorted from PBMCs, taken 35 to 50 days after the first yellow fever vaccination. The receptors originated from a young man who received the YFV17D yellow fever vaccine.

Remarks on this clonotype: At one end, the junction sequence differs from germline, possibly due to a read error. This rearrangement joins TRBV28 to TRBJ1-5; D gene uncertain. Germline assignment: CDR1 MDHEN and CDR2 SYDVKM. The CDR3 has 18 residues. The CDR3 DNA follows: TGTGCCAGCACTTTATGGAATCCCAGGATCAGCTACAATCAGCCCCAGCATTTT. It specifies CASTLWNPRISYNQPQHF.

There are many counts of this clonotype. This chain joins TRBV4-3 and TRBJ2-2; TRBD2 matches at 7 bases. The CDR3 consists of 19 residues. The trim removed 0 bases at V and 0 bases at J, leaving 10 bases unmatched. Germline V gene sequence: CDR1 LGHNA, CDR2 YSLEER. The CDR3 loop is CASSQDLGASGTNTGELFF. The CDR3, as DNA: TGCGCCAGCAGCCAAGATCTAGGGGCTAGCGGCACGAACACCGGGGAGCTGTTTTTT.

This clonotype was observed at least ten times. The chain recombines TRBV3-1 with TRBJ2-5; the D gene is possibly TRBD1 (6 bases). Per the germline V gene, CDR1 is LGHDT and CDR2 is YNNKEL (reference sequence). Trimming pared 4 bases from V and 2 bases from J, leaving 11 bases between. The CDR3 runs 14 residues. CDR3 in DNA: TGTGCCAGCAGCCTCGGGACACATCAAGAGACCCAGTACTTC. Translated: CASSLGTHQETQYF.

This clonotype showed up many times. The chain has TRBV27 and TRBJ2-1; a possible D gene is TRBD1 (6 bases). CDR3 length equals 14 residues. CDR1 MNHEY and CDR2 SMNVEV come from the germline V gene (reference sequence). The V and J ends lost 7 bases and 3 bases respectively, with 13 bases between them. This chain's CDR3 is CASKVSGDYNEQFF. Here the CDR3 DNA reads TGTGCCAGCAAGGTTTCAGGGGACTACAATGAGCAGTTCTTC.

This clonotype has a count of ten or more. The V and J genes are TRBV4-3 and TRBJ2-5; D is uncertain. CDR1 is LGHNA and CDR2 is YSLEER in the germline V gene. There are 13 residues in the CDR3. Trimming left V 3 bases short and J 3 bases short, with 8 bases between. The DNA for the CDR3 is TGCGCCAGCAGCCACGGATTAAAAGAGACCCAGTACTTC. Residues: CASSHGLKETQYF.

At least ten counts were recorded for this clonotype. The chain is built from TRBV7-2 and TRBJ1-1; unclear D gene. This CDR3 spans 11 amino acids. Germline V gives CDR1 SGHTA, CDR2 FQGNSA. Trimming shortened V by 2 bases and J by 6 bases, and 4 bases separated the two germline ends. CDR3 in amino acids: CASSLSSEAFF. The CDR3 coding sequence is TGTGCCAGCAGCTTATCATCTGAAGCTTTCTTT. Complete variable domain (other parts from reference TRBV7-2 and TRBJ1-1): GAGVSQSPSNKVTEKGKDVELRCDPISGHTALYWYRQSLGQGLEFLIYFQGNSAPDKSGLPSDRFSAERTGGSVSTLTIQRTQQEDSAVYLCASSLSSEAFFGQGTRLTVV.

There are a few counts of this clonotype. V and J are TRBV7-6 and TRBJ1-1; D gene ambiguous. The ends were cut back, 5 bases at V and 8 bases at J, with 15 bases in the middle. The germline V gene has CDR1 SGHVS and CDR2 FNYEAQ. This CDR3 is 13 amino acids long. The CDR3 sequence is CASSARPAQEAFF. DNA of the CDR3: TGTGCCAGCAGCGCTCGGCCAGCCCAGGAAGCTTTCTTT.

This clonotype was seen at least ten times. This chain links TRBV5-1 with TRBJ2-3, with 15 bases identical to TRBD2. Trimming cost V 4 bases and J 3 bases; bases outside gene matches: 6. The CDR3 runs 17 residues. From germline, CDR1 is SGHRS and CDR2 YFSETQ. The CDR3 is CASSRRTSGGDTDTQYF. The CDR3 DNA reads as TGCGCCAGCAGCCGGCGGACTAGCGGGGGGGATACAGATACGCAGTATTTT.

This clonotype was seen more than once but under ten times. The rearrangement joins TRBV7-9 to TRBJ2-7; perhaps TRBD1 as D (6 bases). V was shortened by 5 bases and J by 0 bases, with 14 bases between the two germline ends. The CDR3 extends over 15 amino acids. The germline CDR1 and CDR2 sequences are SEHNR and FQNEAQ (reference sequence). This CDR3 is CASSPPEQGSYEQYV. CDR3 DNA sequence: TGTGCCAGCAGCCCACCTGAACAGGGCTCCTACGAGCAGTACGTC.

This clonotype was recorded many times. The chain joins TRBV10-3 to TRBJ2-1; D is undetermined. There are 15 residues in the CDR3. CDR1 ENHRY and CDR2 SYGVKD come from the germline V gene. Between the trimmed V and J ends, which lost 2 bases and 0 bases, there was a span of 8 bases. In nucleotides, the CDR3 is TGTGCCATCAGTGAGACGCCGGGCTCCTACAATGAGCAGTTCTTC. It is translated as CAISETPGSYNEQFF.

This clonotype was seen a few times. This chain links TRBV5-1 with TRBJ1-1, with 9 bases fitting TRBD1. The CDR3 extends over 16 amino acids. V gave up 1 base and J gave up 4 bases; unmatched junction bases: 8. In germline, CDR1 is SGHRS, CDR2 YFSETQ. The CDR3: CASSLRQGVRTTEAFF. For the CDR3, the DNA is TGCGCCAGCAGCTTGCGACAGGGGGTTAGGACCACTGAAGCTTTCTTT.

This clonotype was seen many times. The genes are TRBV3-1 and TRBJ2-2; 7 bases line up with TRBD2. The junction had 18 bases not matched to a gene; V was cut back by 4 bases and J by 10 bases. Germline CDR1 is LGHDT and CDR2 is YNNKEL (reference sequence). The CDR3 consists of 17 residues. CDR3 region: CASSPHPGTTLSLELFF. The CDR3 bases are TGTGCCAGCAGCCCTCACCCCGGGACTACCTTATCCTTGGAGCTGTTTTTT.

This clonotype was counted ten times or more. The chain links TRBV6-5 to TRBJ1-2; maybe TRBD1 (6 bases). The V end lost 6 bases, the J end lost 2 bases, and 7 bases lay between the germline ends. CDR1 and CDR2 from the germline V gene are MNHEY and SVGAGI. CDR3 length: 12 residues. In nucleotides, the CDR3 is TGTGCCAGCAGCGGACAGAACTATGGCTACACCTTC. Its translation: CASSGQNYGYTF.

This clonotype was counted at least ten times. The CDR3 sequence is CASSAVGTGGARSTEAFF. In DNA, the CDR3 is TGTGCCAGCAGCGCCGTCGGGACAGGGGGTGCCCGGAGCACTGAAGCTTTCTTT. V and J are TRBV5-6 and TRBJ1-1, with 11 positions matching TRBD1. The J segment lost 4 bases and the V segment lost 4 bases, leaving 15 bases of the junction unmatched. CDR3 size: 18 residues. CDR1 and CDR2 from the germline V gene are SGHDT and YYEEEE.